This note documents a single TCR beta chain sequence. Libraries were prepared by immunoSEQ multiplex PCR; TCRdb keeps only in-frame clonotypes and omits some of them. Of 57,000 or so clones in the sample, 75% to 90% were seen once. Germline V gene data show CDR1 as ENHRY and CDR2 as SYGVKD. V gave up 4 bases and J gave up 4 bases, with 4 bases separating them. This CDR3 has 11 amino acids. This sample was taken from a study of OX40 agonist ivuxolimab in advanced cancers. The receptor comes from an adult with an advanced solid tumor such as melanoma, head and neck, liver or kidney cancer. The specimen was CD4+ or CD8+ T cells sorted from blood, collected in a trial of the OX40 agonist ivuxolimab. The J gene is TRBJ1-2, the V gene TRBV10-3; D is unresolved. The CDR3 loop reads CAISASYGYTF. CDR3 DNA sequence: TGTGCCATCAGTGCCAGCTATGGCTACACCTTC.